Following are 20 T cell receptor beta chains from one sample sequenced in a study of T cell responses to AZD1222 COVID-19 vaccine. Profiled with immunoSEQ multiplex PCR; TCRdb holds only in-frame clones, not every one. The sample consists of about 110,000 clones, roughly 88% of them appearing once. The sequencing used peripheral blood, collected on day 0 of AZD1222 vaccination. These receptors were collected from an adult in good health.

CDR3 sequence: CASSLAEASSGNTIYF. CDR3 bases: TGTGCCAGCAGCTTAGCGGAAGCGAGCTCTGGAAACACCATATATTTT. V gene TRBV7-2 combines with J gene TRBJ1-3; D is unresolved. CDR3 length: 16 amino acids. The V gene's germline CDR1 is SGHTA and CDR2 FQGNSA. V lost 0 bases to trimming and J lost 0 bases, with 9 bases between them. The full variable domain, with the rest looked up from reference TRBV7-2 and TRBJ1-3, is GAGVSQSPSNKVTEKGKDVELRCDPISGHTALYWYRQSLGQGLEFLIYFQGNSAPDKSGLPSDRFSAERTGGSVSTLTIQRTQQEDSAVYLCASSLAEASSGNTIYFGEGSWLTVV.

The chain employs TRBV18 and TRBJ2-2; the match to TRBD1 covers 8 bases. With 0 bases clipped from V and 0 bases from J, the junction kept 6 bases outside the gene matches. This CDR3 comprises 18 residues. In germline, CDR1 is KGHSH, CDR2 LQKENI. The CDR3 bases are TGTGCCAGCTCACCACCGGAGACAGGGGTAACGAACACCGGGGAGCTGTTTTTT. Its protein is CASSPPETGVTNTGELFF.

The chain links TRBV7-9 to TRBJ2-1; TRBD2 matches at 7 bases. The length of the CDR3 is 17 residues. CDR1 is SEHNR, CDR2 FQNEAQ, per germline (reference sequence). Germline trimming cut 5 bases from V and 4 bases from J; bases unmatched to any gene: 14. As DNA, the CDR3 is TGTGCCAGCAGCGACAATACCGGGACTAATGATTACAATGAGCAGTTCTTC. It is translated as CASSDNTGTNDYNEQFF.

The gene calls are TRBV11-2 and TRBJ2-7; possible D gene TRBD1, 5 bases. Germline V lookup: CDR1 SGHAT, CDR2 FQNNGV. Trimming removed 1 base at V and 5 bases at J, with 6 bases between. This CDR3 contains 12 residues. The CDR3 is CASSLGGHEQYF. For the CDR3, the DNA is TGTGCCAGCAGCTTAGGGGGCCACGAGCAGTACTTC.

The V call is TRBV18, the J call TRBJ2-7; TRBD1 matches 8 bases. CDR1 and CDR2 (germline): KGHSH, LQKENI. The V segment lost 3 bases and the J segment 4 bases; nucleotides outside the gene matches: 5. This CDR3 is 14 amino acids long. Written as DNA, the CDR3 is TGTGCCAGCTCACCCTGGGACAGGATTTACGAGCAGTACGTC. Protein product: CASSPWDRIYEQYV.

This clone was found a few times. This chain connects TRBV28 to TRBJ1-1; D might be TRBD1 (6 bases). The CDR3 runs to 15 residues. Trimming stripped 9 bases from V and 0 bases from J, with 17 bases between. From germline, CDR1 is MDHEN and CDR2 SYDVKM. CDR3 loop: CASGGRPGVNTEAFF. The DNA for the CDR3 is TGTGCCAGTGGGGGCCGACCAGGGGTGAACACTGAAGCTTTCTTT.

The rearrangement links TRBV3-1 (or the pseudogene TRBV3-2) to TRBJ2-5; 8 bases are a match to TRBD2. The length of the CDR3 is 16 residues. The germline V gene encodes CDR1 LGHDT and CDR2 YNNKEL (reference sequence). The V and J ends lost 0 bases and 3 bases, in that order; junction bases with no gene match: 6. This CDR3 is CASSQEFSGVKETQYF. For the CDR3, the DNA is TGTGCCAGCAGCCAAGAATTTAGCGGGGTAAAAGAGACCCAGTACTTC.

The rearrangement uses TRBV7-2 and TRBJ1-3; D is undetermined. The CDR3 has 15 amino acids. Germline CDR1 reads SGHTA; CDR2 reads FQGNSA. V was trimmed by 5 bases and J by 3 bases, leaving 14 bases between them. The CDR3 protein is CASSPTGVFGNTIYF. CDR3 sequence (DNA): TGTGCCAGCAGCCCCACGGGAGTGTTTGGAAACACCATATATTTT.

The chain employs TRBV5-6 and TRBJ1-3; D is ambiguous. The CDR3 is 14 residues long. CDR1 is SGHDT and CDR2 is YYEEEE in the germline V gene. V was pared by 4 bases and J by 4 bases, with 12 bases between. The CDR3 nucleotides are TGTGCCAGCAGCCGCACGAGGCAAGGAAACACCATATATTTT. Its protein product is CASSRTRQGNTIYF.

CDR3 residues: CASSLSPEPKQFF. In DNA, the CDR3 is TGTGCCAGCAGTTTATCTCCCGAACCAAAGCAGTTCTTC. This chain uses TRBV28 with TRBJ2-1; D unclear. Between the trimmed V and J ends, which lost 1 base and 11 bases, there was a span of 12 bases. CDR3 size: 13 residues. The germline V gene has CDR1 MDHEN and CDR2 SYDVKM.

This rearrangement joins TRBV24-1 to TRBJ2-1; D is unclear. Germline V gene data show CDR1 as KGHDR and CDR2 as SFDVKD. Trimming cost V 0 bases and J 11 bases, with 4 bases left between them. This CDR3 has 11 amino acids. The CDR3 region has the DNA TGTGCCACCAGTGATTTGGGGAAGCAGTTCTTC. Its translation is CATSDLGKQFF.

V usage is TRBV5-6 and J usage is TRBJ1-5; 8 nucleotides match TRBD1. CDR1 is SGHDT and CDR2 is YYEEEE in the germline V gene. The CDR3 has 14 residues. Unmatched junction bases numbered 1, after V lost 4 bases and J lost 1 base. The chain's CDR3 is CASSPGGSNQPQHF. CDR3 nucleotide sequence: TGTGCCAGCAGCCCAGGGGGCAGCAATCAGCCCCAGCATTTT.

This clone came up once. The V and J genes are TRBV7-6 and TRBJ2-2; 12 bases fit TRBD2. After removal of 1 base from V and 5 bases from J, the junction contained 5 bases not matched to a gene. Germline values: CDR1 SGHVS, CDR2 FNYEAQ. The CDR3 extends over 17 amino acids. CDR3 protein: CASSLEGGTSGTGELFF. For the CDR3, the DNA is TGTGCCAGCAGCTTAGAGGGCGGGACTAGCGGGACCGGGGAGCTGTTTTTT.

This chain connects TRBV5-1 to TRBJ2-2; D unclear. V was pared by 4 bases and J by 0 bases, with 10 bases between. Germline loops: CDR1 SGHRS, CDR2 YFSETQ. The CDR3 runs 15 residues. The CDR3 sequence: CASSLDGPNTGELFF. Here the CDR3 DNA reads TGCGCCAGCAGCCTGGACGGTCCGAACACCGGGGAGCTGTTTTTT.

CDR3 coding DNA: TGTGCCAGCAGTCCCAGGCGGACCTCCTACAATGAGCAGTTCTTC. Its translation: CASSPRRTSYNEQFF. The J gene is TRBJ2-1, the V gene TRBV6-5; D is ambiguous. CDR3 size: 15 residues. Trimming left V 5 bases short and J 0 bases short, with 11 bases between. Germline CDR1 MNHEY, CDR2 SVGAGI.

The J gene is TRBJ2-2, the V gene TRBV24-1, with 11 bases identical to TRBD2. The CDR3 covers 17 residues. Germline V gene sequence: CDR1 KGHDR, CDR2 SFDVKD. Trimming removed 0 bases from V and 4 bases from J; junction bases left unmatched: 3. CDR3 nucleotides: TGTGCCACCAGTGATTTGACTAGCGGGGGAGCCACCGGGGAGCTGTTTTTT. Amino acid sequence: CATSDLTSGGATGELFF.

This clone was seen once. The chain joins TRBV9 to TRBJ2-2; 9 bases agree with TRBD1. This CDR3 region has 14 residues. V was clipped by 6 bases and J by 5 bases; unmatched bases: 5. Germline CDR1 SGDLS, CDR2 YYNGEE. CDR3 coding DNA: TGTGCCAGCAAACGGACAGGGGTGACCGGGGAGCTGTTTTTT. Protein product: CASKRTGVTGELFF.

CDR3 nucleotides: TGTGCCAGCAGCTTAGGACTAGCGAAAAACAATGAGCAGTTCTTC. Translation: CASSLGLAKNNEQFF. The chain carries TRBV7-2 and TRBJ2-1, with TRBD2 matching 8 bases. CDR3 length equals 15 residues. V lost 1 base, J lost 5 bases, and 4 bases stayed unmatched. Germline V lookup: CDR1 SGHTA, CDR2 FQGNSA.

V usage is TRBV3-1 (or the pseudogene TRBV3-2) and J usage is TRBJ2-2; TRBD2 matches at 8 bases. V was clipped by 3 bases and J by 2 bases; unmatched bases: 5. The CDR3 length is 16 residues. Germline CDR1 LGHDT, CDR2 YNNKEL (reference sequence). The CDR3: CASSHFSGVNTGELFF. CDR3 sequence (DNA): TGTGCCAGCAGCCATTTTAGCGGGGTTAACACCGGGGAGCTGTTTTTT.

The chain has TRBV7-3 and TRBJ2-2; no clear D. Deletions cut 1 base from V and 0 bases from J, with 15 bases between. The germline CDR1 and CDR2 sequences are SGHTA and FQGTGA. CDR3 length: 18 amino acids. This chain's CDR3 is CASSLNPASAANTGELFF. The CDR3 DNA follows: TGTGCCAGCAGCTTAAACCCTGCCTCGGCTGCGAACACCGGGGAGCTGTTTTTT.